This T cell receptor beta chain derives from a study of T cell changes during pregnancy in multiple sclerosis. The CDR3 sequence is 16 residues long. Trimming took 2 bases from V and 4 from J; bases not matched to a gene: 9. CDR1 is MRHNA and CDR2 is SNTAGT in the germline V gene. Profiling relied on immunoSEQ multiplex PCR, and the TCRdb table lists in-frame clones only, not all of them. The sample shows about 38,000 clones, roughly 91% of them seen only once. The sample here was CD8+ T cells from peripheral blood mononuclear cells, taken in the second trimester of pregnancy. This chain joins TRBV6-4 and TRBJ2-3, with 7 nucleotides matching TRBD2. The receptor was derived from a female donor with multiple sclerosis, enrolled in a pregnancy study. The CDR3 region is CASSDSGGRGADTQYF. DNA for the CDR3: TGTGCCAGCAGTGACAGCGGAGGGAGGGGCGCAGATACGCAGTATTTT.